This T cell receptor beta chain was observed in a study of cytomegalovirus exposure and HLA in healthy donors. The overall study: Unique TCR beta sequences numbering 117 million came from approximately 180 million T cells in an earlier analysis.

Germline V gene data show CDR1 as SGDLS and CDR2 as YYNGEE. Trimming cost V 0 bases and J 4 bases, with 13 bases left between them. The CDR3 spans 15 residues. The PCR used 60 Vbeta and 13 Jbeta primers. The repertoire was sequenced with immunoSEQ multiplex PCR; TCRdb's copy has only in-frame clones and lacks some. In the table there are about 52,000 clones, about three quarters of which are singletons. J is TRBJ1-2 and V is TRBV9; D gene ambiguous. This TCR derives from a man aged 18 to 35 in good health and CMV-seronegative. The specimen was PBMCs. The CDR3 reads CASSVGGSPGYGYTF. DNA for the CDR3: TGTGCCAGCAGCGTAGGCGGCAGCCCCGGCTATGGCTACACCTTC.